Presented here are 27 T cell receptor beta chains from one specimen sequenced in a study of radiation and T cells in renal cell carcinoma. Noted time point: baseline pretreatment blood. Treatment specified: 15 Gy SBRT to primary tumor, nephrectomy 4 weeks later. Some clones are missing from TCRdb's copy, which holds only in-frame ones; the method was immunoSEQ multiplex PCR. The sample has some 140,000 clones, approximately 90% seen once. The material sequenced was blood, taken from a patient whose treatment included radiotherapy and nephrectomy. The receptor set was obtained from a woman between 45 and 60 years old with renal cell carcinoma.

This chain links TRBV5-6 with TRBJ2-5; 8 bases are shared with TRBD1. Trimming at V came to 2 bases and at J to 5 bases, leaving 5 bases not matched to a gene. Looked up from germline, CDR1 is SGHDT and CDR2 is YYEEEE. The CDR3 is 14 residues long. The CDR3 nucleotides read TGTGCCAGCAGCTTTGGACAGGGCTACGAGACCCAGTACTTC. This codes for CASSFGQGYETQYF. Complete variable domain (other parts from reference TRBV5-6 and TRBJ2-5): DAGVTQSPTHLIKTRGQQVTLRCSPKSGHDTVSWYQQALGQGPQFIFQYYEEEERQRGNFPDRFSGHQFPNYSSELNVNALLLGDSALYLCASSFGQGYETQYFGPGTRLLVL.

The chain couples TRBV18 to TRBJ1-6; TRBD1 aligns across 8 bases. The CDR3 sequence is 15 residues long. Germline CDR1 and CDR2: KGHSH and LQKENI. The ends lost 5 bases at V and 8 bases at J; junction bases unmatched: 8. The CDR3 DNA reads TGTGCCAGCTCAGCGGCGCAGGGGGCTGATTCACCCCTCCACTTT. It encodes CASSAAQGADSPLHF.

The chain is built from TRBV19 and TRBJ1-5; D is unclear. V lost 5 bases and J 1 base, leaving 12 bases between the germline ends. This CDR3 is built from 15 residues. CDR1 and CDR2 (germline): LNHDA, SQIVND (reference sequence). The CDR3 DNA reads as TGTGCCAGTAGTCTAACAAGGGAAAGCAATCAGCCCCAGCATTTT. Protein product: CASSLTRESNQPQHF.

V is TRBV25-1 and J is TRBJ1-6; D is possibly TRBD1 (5 bases). CDR1 is MGHDK and CDR2 is SYGVNS in the germline V gene. V gave up 9 bases and J gave up 9 bases, with 18 bases separating them. The CDR3 loop spans 14 amino acids. The CDR3 reads CASAPLGESSPLHF. The CDR3 DNA is TGTGCCAGTGCTCCCTTAGGGGAGAGTTCACCCCTCCACTTT. The full variable domain, its missing parts supplied by reference TRBV25-1 and TRBJ1-6, is EADIYQTPRYLVIGTGKKITLECSQTMGHDKMYWYQQDPGMELHLIHYSYGVNSTEKGDLSSESTVSRIRTEHFPLTLESARPSHTSQYLCASAPLGESSPLHFGNGTRLTVT.

The chain is built from TRBV19 and TRBJ2-7; 8 bases are a match to TRBD1. J lost 0 bases, V lost 7 bases, and 8 bases had no gene match. Per germline, CDR1 LNHDA and CDR2 SQIVND (reference sequence). CDR3 length: 15 residues. CDR3 DNA: TGTGCCAGTAAATCCGGGACAGGCTTCTCCTACGAGCAGTACTTC. Translating gives CASKSGTGFSYEQYF.

This clone was recorded once. V usage is TRBV9 and J usage is TRBJ2-5; no clear D. Germline assignment: CDR1 SGDLS and CDR2 YYNGEE. The CDR3 length is 14 residues. The V end was cut by 3 bases, the J end by 2 bases, with 11 bases between. As DNA, the CDR3 is TGTGCCAGCAGCGCCCCGGACGGACAAGAGACCCAGTACTTC. Translated, it gives CASSAPDGQETQYF. Combining the CDR3 with reference TRBV9 and TRBJ2-5 gives the whole variable domain DSGVTQTPKHLITATGQRVTLRCSPRSGDLSVYWYQQSLDQGLQFLIQYYNGEERAKGNILERFSAQQFPDLHSELNLSSLELGDSALYFCASSAPDGQETQYFGPGTRLLVL.

In its sample, this clone was seen a few times. The chain has TRBV5-6 and TRBJ1-5, with a tentative D call TRBD1 (5 bases). V was pared by 2 bases and J by 5 bases, with 5 bases between. The CDR3 spans 12 residues. CDR1 SGHDT and CDR2 YYEEEE come from the germline V gene. The CDR3, as DNA: TGTGCCAGCAGCTTAGGGGATCAGCCCCAGCATTTT. Translating gives CASSLGDQPQHF.

The chain has TRBV7-2 and TRBJ2-1; D is undetermined. In germline, CDR1 is SGHTA, CDR2 FQGNSA. Trimming left V 3 bases short and J 6 bases short, with 3 bases between. CDR3 length equals 11 residues. In DNA form, the CDR3 reads TGTGCCAGCAGCTTTATCAATGAGCAGTTCTTC. It specifies CASSFINEQFF.

V usage is TRBV6-1 and J usage is TRBJ2-7; D unresolved. Per germline, CDR1 MNHNS and CDR2 SASEGT. The CDR3 extends over 15 amino acids. Deletions cut 4 bases from V and 6 bases from J, with 19 bases between. CDR3: CASSVHGPQRVEQYF. The CDR3 DNA sequence: TGTGCCAGCAGTGTCCATGGACCCCAAAGGGTCGAGCAGTACTTC.

This clone was counted only a few times. The CDR3 region is CASSLERLGTEAFF. The CDR3 DNA sequence: TGTGCCAGCAGCTTGGAGCGCTTGGGGACTGAAGCTTTCTTT. The chain employs TRBV7-3 and TRBJ1-1; no firm D call. CDR1 is SGHTA and CDR2 is FQGTGA in the germline V gene. The ends were cut back, 3 bases at V and 5 bases at J, with 13 bases in the middle. This CDR3 region has 14 residues.

V usage is TRBV19 and J usage is TRBJ2-3; 12 bases are shared with TRBD2. This CDR3 region has 17 residues. V shed 6 bases and J 5 bases; nucleotides not matched to a gene: 12. Germline values: CDR1 LNHDA, CDR2 SQIVND (reference sequence). CDR3 nucleotides: TGTGCCAGTAGAACGCAAGGACTAGCGGGGAGTTTAGATACGCAGTATTTT. This gives the protein CASRTQGLAGSLDTQYF.

This clone was detected only once. This rearrangement joins TRBV7-2 to TRBJ1-5; no definite D call. The V gene lost 1 base and the J gene lost 5 bases, with 3 bases spanning the gap. The CDR3 consists of 12 residues. Germline V gives CDR1 SGHTA, CDR2 FQGNSA. The CDR3: CASSLDDQPQHF. The DNA for the CDR3 is TGTGCCAGCAGCTTAGATGATCAGCCCCAGCATTTT.

This clone was counted a single time. The chain joins TRBV7-6 to TRBJ2-1; perhaps TRBD2 as D (5 bases). The germline V gene has CDR1 SGHVS and CDR2 FNYEAQ. The V end lost 1 base, the J end lost 12 bases, and 7 bases lay between the germline ends. CDR3 size: 11 residues. The CDR3 reads CASSLGEGQFF. Written as DNA, the CDR3 is TGTGCCAGCAGCTTAGGTGAGGGGCAGTTCTTC.

This chain connects TRBV7-6 to TRBJ1-4; 7 bases map to TRBD1. CDR1 is SGHVS, CDR2 FNYEAQ, per germline. This CDR3 region has 15 residues. The junction had 8 bases not matched to a gene; V was cut back by 2 bases and J by 8 bases. The CDR3 coding sequence is TGTGCCAGCAGCTTAACCGGGACAGCCGGGGAAAAACTGTTTTTT. Protein product: CASSLTGTAGEKLFF.

This chain joins TRBV29-1 and TRBJ2-7; D gene unclear. This CDR3 is 14 amino acids long. V lost 4 bases and J 2 bases, leaving 15 bases between the germline ends. CDR1 is SQVTM, CDR2 ANQGSEA, per germline. The CDR3 spells CSVVWVHGPYEQYF. The CDR3 nucleotides are TGCAGCGTTGTCTGGGTACATGGGCCCTACGAGCAGTACTTC.

The chain recombines TRBV5-4 with TRBJ2-1; D remains unclear. Germline lookup yields CDR1 SGHNT and CDR2 YYREEE (reference sequence). The CDR3 totals 13 residues. V gave up 1 base and J gave up 14 bases, with 16 bases separating them. CDR3 sequence: CASSLQRQKREFF. The CDR3 nucleotides are TGTGCCAGCAGCTTGCAGCGTCAAAAAAGGGAGTTCTTC.

V usage is TRBV9 and J usage is TRBJ2-1; no reliable D call. Germline CDR1 reads SGDLS; CDR2 reads YYNGEE. This CDR3 comprises 15 residues. V lost 0 bases to trimming and J lost 6 bases, with 13 bases between them. The CDR3 loop reads CASSVASPALNEQFF. The CDR3 DNA reads TGTGCCAGCAGCGTAGCGAGTCCCGCCCTCAATGAGCAGTTCTTC.

CDR3 amino acids: CASSTRTGNTEAFF. The CDR3 DNA reads as TGTGCCAGCAGCACCCGGACGGGCAACACTGAAGCTTTCTTT. This chain uses TRBV7-8 with TRBJ1-1; D gene uncertain. Looked up from germline, CDR1 is SGHVS and CDR2 is FQNEAQ. This CDR3 contains 14 residues. Trimming took 5 bases from V and 2 from J, leaving 12 bases between them.

V and J are TRBV6-6 and TRBJ2-7; no definite D call. Germline values: CDR1 MNHNY, CDR2 SVGAGI (reference sequence). Trimming cost V 8 bases and J 4 bases, with 15 bases left between them. This CDR3 spans 13 amino acids. CDR3 nucleotide sequence: TGTGCCAGCCGGAAGGGCAGTCCTTACGAGCAGTACTTC. The encoded protein is CASRKGSPYEQYF.

V gene TRBV13 combines with J gene TRBJ2-1, with 9 bases matching TRBD2. This CDR3 has 15 residues. V lost 2 bases and J lost 10; bases outside the gene matches: 9. CDR1 is PRHDT and CDR2 is FYEKMQ in the germline V gene (reference sequence). The CDR3 sequence is CASSLLSGGHAEQFF. The CDR3 DNA sequence: TGTGCCAGCAGCTTACTGAGCGGGGGGCACGCCGAGCAGTTCTTC. The entire variable domain, with the rest obtained from reference TRBV13 and TRBJ2-1, is as follows: AAGVIQSPRHLIKEKRETATLKCYPIPRHDTVYWYQQGPGQDPQFLISFYEKMQSDKGSIPDRFSAQQFSDYHSELNMSSLELGDSALYFCASSLLSGGHAEQFFGPGTRLTVL.

The chain uses TRBV5-1 and TRBJ1-1; tentatively, D is TRBD1 (5 bases). Germline CDR1 and CDR2: SGHRS and YFSETQ. V lost 5 bases and J lost 1, with 12 bases in between. There are 14 residues in the CDR3. The CDR3, as DNA: TGCGCCAGCAGACCTATGGGGCGGAACACTGAAGCTTTCTTT. Protein sequence: CASRPMGRNTEAFF.

The J gene is TRBJ2-3, the V gene TRBV5-1, with 10 bases matching TRBD2. Unmatched junction bases numbered 12, after V lost 4 bases and J lost 4 bases. The CDR3 is 17 residues long. Looked up from germline, CDR1 is SGHRS and CDR2 is YFSETQ. The CDR3 loop is CASSGPTKRGGADTQYF. The CDR3 DNA reads as TGCGCCAGCAGCGGCCCAACCAAGCGGGGGGGGGCAGATACGCAGTATTTT.

The J gene is TRBJ1-1, the V gene TRBV19, with D maybe TRBD1 (5 bases). CDR1 is LNHDA and CDR2 is SQIVND in the germline V gene (reference sequence). The CDR3 sequence is 14 residues long. V was cut by 1 base and J by 1 base, with 7 bases left in between. CDR3 in DNA: TGTGCCAGTAGTATAGGGACATGGAACACTGAAGCTTTCTTT. Protein sequence: CASSIGTWNTEAFF.

The V gene is TRBV5-8, the J gene TRBJ1-1; maybe TRBD1 (6 bases). The germline gives CDR1 SGHTS, CDR2 YDEGEE. This CDR3 is 14 amino acids long. Trimming cost V 4 bases and J 8 bases, with 18 bases left between them. The CDR3 protein is CASSLIPGHLEAFF. CDR3 sequence (DNA): TGTGCCAGCAGCCTAATTCCGGGACACCTAGAAGCTTTCTTT.

The chain recombines TRBV4-1 with TRBJ2-7; D assignment may be TRBD1 or TRBD2 (6 bases each). Per germline, CDR1 MGHRA and CDR2 YSYEKL. The CDR3 contains 14 residues. The V and J ends lost 3 bases and 5 bases respectively, with 14 bases between them. This CDR3 is CASSHRVRGDEQYF. In DNA form, the CDR3 reads TGCGCCAGCAGCCATCGGGTGAGGGGGGACGAGCAGTACTTC.

The chain is built from TRBV6-5 and TRBJ1-1, with TRBD1 as a possible D gene (5 bases). The CDR3 is 12 amino acids. V dropped 2 bases and J dropped 5 bases, with 6 bases sitting between them. Germline V gene lookup returns CDR1 MNHEY and CDR2 SVGAGI. CDR3 DNA sequence: TGTGCCAGCAGTTACGGGGGGACTGAAGCTTTCTTT. Its translation is CASSYGGTEAFF.

The J gene is TRBJ2-7, the V gene TRBV7-9, with TRBD1 as a possible D gene (6 bases). Trimming removed 5 bases at V and 2 bases at J, with 13 bases between. The CDR3 is 14 amino acids. The germline CDR1 and CDR2 sequences are SEHNR and FQNEAQ (reference sequence). The CDR3 DNA follows: TGTGCCAGCAGCACCGACAGGAAACCCTACGAGCAGTACTTC. Its protein product is CASSTDRKPYEQYF. The variable domain in full, with the rest retrieved from reference TRBV7-9 and TRBJ2-7, is DTGVSQNPRHKITKRGQNVTFRCDPISEHNRLYWYRQTLGQGPEFLTYFQNEAQLEKSRLLSDRFSAERPKGSFSTLEIQRTEQGDSAMYLCASSTDRKPYEQYFGPGTRLTVT.